The 18 T cell receptor beta chains reported below all come from one sample, sequenced in a study of neurological immune-mediated disorders. A single record per CDR3 protein comes from TCRdb applying MiXCR to the 5' RACE reads. The sample has tens of thousands of distinct CDR3 sequences, 3.4% seen once. What was sequenced was PBMCs. All receptors derive from a man in his forties or fifties with multiple sclerosis.

This clonotype was counted between two and nine times. The V and J genes are TRBV3-1 and TRBJ2-3; TRBD2 matches 8 bases. V lost 4 bases, J lost 3 bases, and 3 bases stayed unmatched. Per the germline V gene, CDR1 is LGHDT and CDR2 is YNNKEL (reference sequence). This CDR3 spans 14 amino acids. The CDR3 DNA reads TGTGCCAGCAGCCGGAGCGGGGGAACAGATACGCAGTATTTT. Protein sequence: CASSRSGGTDTQYF.

This clonotype was observed many times. The rearrangement uses TRBV14 and TRBJ1-1, with D possibly being TRBD1 (6 bases). CDR3 length: 15 residues. V was shortened by 1 base and J by 0 bases, with 9 bases between the two germline ends. Germline V gives CDR1 SGHDN, CDR2 FVKESK. The CDR3 region is CASSQGGALNTEAFF. CDR3 nucleotides: TGTGCCAGCAGCCAAGGGGGGGCCCTGAACACTGAAGCTTTCTTT.

This clonotype was counted ten times or more. V and J are TRBV7-3 and TRBJ2-1; 8 nucleotides match TRBD1. Looked up from germline, CDR1 is SGHTA and CDR2 is FQGTGA. There are 14 residues in the CDR3. Losses at the gene ends were 5 bases for V and 6 bases for J; bases not matched to a gene: 6. The CDR3 protein is CASSPQGALNEQFF. CDR3 DNA: TGTGCCAGCAGCCCTCAGGGGGCGCTCAATGAGCAGTTCTTC.

Many counts were recorded for this clonotype. The V gene is TRBV7-6, the J gene TRBJ1-4, with D unclear. CDR3 length equals 15 residues. The germline V gene encodes CDR1 SGHVS and CDR2 FNYEAQ. V lost 4 bases and J lost 0, with 9 bases in between. The CDR3 DNA follows: TGTGCCAGCAGCTCCGTTCCTGCAACTAATGAAAAACTGTTTTTT. It codes for CASSSVPATNEKLFF.

There are many counts of this clonotype. CDR3 region: CASSSGTSGSYEQYF. The CDR3 DNA is TGCGCCAGCAGTTCCGGGACTAGCGGTTCCTACGAGCAGTACTTC. This chain connects TRBV5-1 to TRBJ2-7, with 11 bases that match TRBD2. The junction had 5 bases not matched to a gene; V was cut back by 5 bases and J by 1 base. The CDR3 runs to 15 residues. Germline V gives CDR1 SGHRS, CDR2 YFSETQ.

This clonotype qualifies as medium-sized. This rearrangement joins TRBV20-1 to TRBJ2-3; D perhaps matches TRBD2 (6 bases). CDR3 length equals 14 residues. Germline CDR1 DFQATT, CDR2 SNEGSKA (reference sequence). V lost 7 bases and J 3 bases, leaving 17 bases between the germline ends. The CDR3 reads CSVKEGQGTDTQYF. As DNA, the CDR3 is TGCAGTGTAAAGGAGGGGCAGGGTACAGATACGCAGTATTTT.

This clonotype was counted ten times or more. The V and J genes are TRBV14 and TRBJ1-2, with D tentatively TRBD1 (6 bases). The CDR3 runs to 16 residues. Germline CDR1 SGHDN, CDR2 FVKESK. Trimming pared 5 bases from V and 4 bases from J, leaving 20 bases between. The CDR3 loop reads CASSTSMTGLLYGYTF. CDR3 coding DNA: TGTGCCAGCAGCACTTCGATGACAGGCCTCCTCTATGGCTACACCTTC.

Ten or more counts support this clonotype. The CDR3 reads CASSLGGRETQYF. CDR3 bases: TGCGCCAGCAGCTTGGGTGGCAGAGAGACCCAGTACTTC. The chain joins TRBV5-1 to TRBJ2-5; no clear D. The V end lost 0 bases, the J end lost 4 bases, and 7 bases lay between the germline ends. CDR1 is SGHRS, CDR2 YFSETQ, per germline. CDR3 length: 13 residues. Complete variable domain (other parts from reference TRBV5-1 and TRBJ2-5): KAGVTQTPRYLIKTRGQQVTLSCSPISGHRSVSWYQQTPGQGLQFLFEYFSETQRNKGNFPGRFSGRQFSNSRSEMNVSTLELGDSALYLCASSLGGRETQYFGPGTRLLVL.

This clonotype occurred many times. This chain joins TRBV10-3 and TRBJ2-3, with TRBD2 matching over 9 bases. V was clipped by 10 bases and J by 3 bases; unmatched bases: 11. Germline CDR1 reads ENHRY; CDR2 reads SYGVKD. CDR3 length: 15 amino acids. The chain's CDR3 is CATLGGGARTDTQYF. The CDR3 nucleotides read TGTGCCACCCTTGGCGGGGGGGCAAGAACAGATACGCAGTATTTT.

This clonotype was detected ten times or more. The rearrangement uses TRBV20-1 and TRBJ2-3, with TRBD2 matching over 16 bases. V shed 5 bases and J 6 bases; nucleotides not matched to a gene: 8. CDR3 length: 16 amino acids. Germline V gene sequence: CDR1 DFQATT, CDR2 SNEGSKA (reference sequence). The CDR3 coding sequence is TGCAGTGCTCTGGGACTAGCGGGAGGGCCCTCCGATACGCAGTATTTT. This sequence encodes CSALGLAGGPSDTQYF.

The sample holds many counts of this clonotype. This chain connects TRBV12-3 or TRBV12-4 to TRBJ2-7, with D perhaps given as TRBD1 or TRBD2 (5 bases each). The germline V and J ends were trimmed by 4 bases and 3 bases, with 10 bases remaining between them. This CDR3 spans 13 amino acids. CDR3 DNA sequence: TGTGCCAGCAGTTCAGGGACCAACTACGAGCAGTACTTC. Protein: CASSSGTNYEQYF.

This clonotype was seen many times. V gene TRBV3-1 combines with J gene TRBJ1-3; TRBD1 might be the D (5 bases). Deletions cut 4 bases from V and 0 bases from J, with 10 bases between. The CDR3 is 15 residues long. Germline lookup yields CDR1 LGHDT and CDR2 YNNKEL (reference sequence). The CDR3 DNA reads TGTGCCAGCAGCCCAGGGTTTAGCTCTGGAAACACCATATATTTT. It translates to CASSPGFSSGNTIYF.

This clonotype has at least ten counts. The chain joins TRBV3-1 to TRBJ2-5; 11 bases fit TRBD2. V shed 4 bases and J 2 bases; nucleotides not matched to a gene: 6. There are 16 residues in the CDR3. The germline V gene has CDR1 LGHDT and CDR2 YNNKEL (reference sequence). For the CDR3, the DNA is TGTGCCAGCAGCCCCTCTAGCGGGGGGCCTCAAGAGACCCAGTACTTC. Its protein is CASSPSSGGPQETQYF.

At least ten counts were recorded for this clonotype. The chain has TRBV5-1 and TRBJ1-5; D ambiguous. The CDR3 runs 15 residues. The germline V gene has CDR1 SGHRS and CDR2 YFSETQ. V was cut by 6 bases and J by 0 bases, with 13 bases left in between. CDR3 in DNA: TGCGCCAGCAAGGTGTCTCCTAATAGCAATCAGCCCCAGCATTTT. It codes for CASKVSPNSNQPQHF.

This clonotype was seen many times. The chain has TRBV15 and TRBJ2-5; tentatively, D is TRBD1 (6 bases). This CDR3 contains 15 residues. Trimming pared 1 base from V and 2 bases from J, leaving 11 bases between. Germline V CDR1 and CDR2: LNHNV, YYDKDF (reference sequence). This CDR3 is CATSRGVRGQETQYF. CDR3 in DNA: TGTGCCACCAGCAGAGGCGTCAGGGGTCAAGAGACCCAGTACTTC.

The rearrangement uses TRBV18 and TRBJ1-3; D is undetermined. Germline assignment: CDR1 KGHSH and CDR2 LQKENI. This CDR3 is 14 amino acids long. V lost 8 bases to trimming and J lost 12 bases, with 23 bases between them. This CDR3 is CASRRENSRKNIYF. The CDR3 DNA reads TGTGCCAGCAGACGGGAAAACTCTCGGAAAAACATATATTTT.

This clonotype was detected ten times or more. The chain recombines TRBV20-1 with TRBJ1-6, with a weak D call TRBD1 (5 bases). Germline CDR1 reads DFQATT; CDR2 reads SNEGSKA (reference sequence). This CDR3 has 15 residues. The V end lost 6 bases, the J end lost 0 bases, and 12 bases lay between the germline ends. CDR3 sequence reads: CSARQLSSYNSPLHF. CDR3 nucleotide sequence: TGCAGTGCCCGACAGTTGAGCTCCTATAATTCACCCCTCCACTTT.

The table lists this clonotype with many counts. The chain combines TRBV6-6 with TRBJ1-2; 8 nucleotides line up with TRBD1. Losses at the gene ends were 2 bases for V and 7 bases for J; bases not matched to a gene: 18. The CDR3 is 18 amino acids. CDR1 is MNHNY and CDR2 is SVGAGI in the germline V gene (reference sequence). Written as DNA, the CDR3 is TGTGCCAGCAGTTACCCGGGACAGGAATACCCTCGGGGTGGTGGCTACACCTTC. The encoded protein is CASSYPGQEYPRGGGYTF.